The 2 T cell receptor beta chains presented below share a single source sample, sequenced in a study of T cells in Graves' hyperthyroidism and ophthalmopathy. There were TCR beta CDR3 regions amplified from RNA transcripts. With the HTBI primer set, the TCR CDR3 went through a first round of RT-PCR. Each CDR3 protein gets one entry after TCRdb re-called the multiplex PCR reads with MiXCR. The repertoire holds about 570,000 distinct CDR3 sequences, with roughly 50% as singletons. The specimen was peripheral blood or thyroid tissue (not recorded which). These receptors were collected from an adult woman with Graves' disease, either hyperthyroidism or ophthalmopathy (not recorded which).

This chain uses TRBV10-3 with TRBJ2-7; TRBD2 aligns across 7 bases. The germline V gene has CDR1 ENHRY and CDR2 SYGVKD. The CDR3 runs to 16 residues. The J segment lost 0 bases and the V segment lost 4 bases, leaving 9 bases of the junction unmatched. The CDR3: CAISGLGRESSYEQYF. Here the CDR3 DNA reads TGTGCCATCAGTGGGTTAGGGCGGGAGAGCTCCTACGAGCAGTACTTC.

The chain employs TRBV11-2 and TRBJ1-4; D gene ambiguous. Germline values: CDR1 SGHAT, CDR2 FQNNGV. Trimming removed 3 bases from V and 8 bases from J, with 13 bases in between. The CDR3 has 14 residues. Here the CDR3 DNA reads TGTGCCAGCAGCTTGTTTCAAAGGAGAGAAAAACTGTTTTTT. Translating gives CASSLFQRREKLFF.